A selection of T cell receptor beta chains follows, all from one sample in a study of T-cell reconstitution after alpha-beta-depleted transplantation in children. One entry per CDR3 protein results from TCRdb running MiXCR on the PCR reads. The data contain around 270,000 distinct CDR3 sequences, roughly 9.1% of them seen just once; the ten biggest clones take up roughly 7.1%. Sequences were derived from PBMCs, sampled before TCRalphabeta/CD19-depleted stem cell transplant. These receptors were collected from a boy less than two years old with acute myeloid leukemia, due to receive a stem cell transplant. The CDR3 runs from the conserved cysteine through the conserved F or W. The D gene is left open where the match is weak. Clone size, where shown, is once, few, many, or a class for clones that have expanded.

DNA: TGCAGTGCTAGCAAACCCGGGCGCCCGGAGGGGGAAAAACTGTTTTTT
CDR3: CSASKPGRPEGEKLFF
D: NA
J: TRBJ1-4
size: many
V: TRBV20-1

DNA: TGCAGCGTTGTCAGGACAGGGGTTTCCGAGCAGTACTTC
CDR3: CSVVRTGVSEQYF
D: TRBD1
J: TRBJ2-7
size: many
V: TRBV29-1

DNA: TGTGCCAGCAGGGGATACGACCAAGAGACCCAGTACTTC
CDR3: CASRGYDQETQYF
D: NA
J: TRBJ2-5
size: many
V: TRBV12-3/TRBV12-4

DNA: TGCGCCAGCAGTGACCGGGACAGGGGGCCCGAGCAGTACTTC
CDR3: CASSDRDRGPEQYF
D: TRBD1
J: TRBJ2-7
size: many
V: TRBV10-2

DNA: TGTGCCAGCAGGAGAGCGGGGGTTACCGGGGAGCTGTTTTTT
CDR3: CASRRAGVTGELFF
D: TRBD2
J: TRBJ2-2
size: many
V: TRBV7-3

DNA: TGTGCCAGCAGCCCCTTAACCCCCGCCCAGTACTTC
CDR3: CASSPLTPAQYF
D: NA
J: TRBJ2-5
size: many
V: TRBV14

DNA: TGTGCCAGTAGAACGGAGGGAATCGGTAGGAACACTGAAGCTTTCTTT
CDR3: CASRTEGIGRNTEAFF
D: NA
J: TRBJ1-1
size: NA
V: TRBV19

DNA: TGCGCCAGCAGCTTGGTTCAGGGAGTCCCGAACACTGAAGCTTTCTTT
CDR3: CASSLVQGVPNTEAFF
D: NA
J: TRBJ1-1
size: few
V: TRBV5-1

DNA: TGTGCCAGCAGTTTAACAAGTTACGTGCAGTACTTC
CDR3: CASSLTSYVQYF
D: NA
J: TRBJ2-7
size: many
V: TRBV12-3/TRBV12-4

DNA: TGTGCCAGCGTGAAACAGGGGAGCACCGGGGAGCTGTTTTTT
CDR3: CASVKQGSTGELFF
D: TRBD1
J: TRBJ2-2
size: many
V: TRBV6-1

DNA: TGTGCCATCAGTGAGGATGGGGGCGGCGCCGGGGAGCTGTTTTTT
CDR3: CAISEDGGGAGELFF
D: NA
J: TRBJ2-2
size: NA
V: TRBV10-3

DNA: TGTGCCAGCAGTCCAGGGACAGTTTACGAGCAGTACTTC
CDR3: CASSPGTVYEQYF
D: TRBD1
J: TRBJ2-7
size: many
V: TRBV12-3/TRBV12-4

DNA: TGTGCCAGCAGTCTCGGCACCGGGACAGGGGGCCCAAGACCCTACAATGAGCAGTTCTTC
CDR3: CASSLGTGTGGPRPYNEQFF
D: TRBD1
J: TRBJ2-1
size: many
V: TRBV12-3/TRBV12-4

DNA: TGTGCCAGCAGTTCCAGGTCCTTAGCGGGAGGTCCCTACGAGCAGTACTTC
CDR3: CASSSRSLAGGPYEQYF
D: TRBD2
J: TRBJ2-7
size: many
V: TRBV28

DNA: TGTGCCACCCCAGCTTACGACTCTGGGGCCAACGTCCTGACTTTC
CDR3: CATPAYDSGANVLTF
D: NA
J: TRBJ2-6
size: many
V: TRBV24-1

DNA: TGTGCCAGCAGCGACTCACAGGGGTCCACGAGCAAGTTCTTC
CDR3: CASSDSQGSTSKFF
D: TRBD1
J: TRBJ2-1
size: NA
V: TRBV7-3

DNA: TGCAGTGCTAGTGGGGGGCCCTTCTACAATGAGCAGTTCTTC
CDR3: CSASGGPFYNEQFF
D: NA
J: TRBJ2-1
size: many
V: TRBV20-1

DNA: TGTGCCAGCAGCTCGACCGGGACTAGCGGGAGCGAGCAGTACTTC
CDR3: CASSSTGTSGSEQYF
D: TRBD2
J: TRBJ2-7
size: few
V: TRBV7-9

DNA: TGTGCCAGCAGCCCCCGAGGGACAGGCTACAATGAGCAGTTCTTC
CDR3: CASSPRGTGYNEQFF
D: TRBD1
J: TRBJ2-1
size: many
V: TRBV7-3

DNA: TGTGCCAGCAGACACCGGGACAGGGGACACGAGCAGTACTTC
CDR3: CASRHRDRGHEQYF
D: TRBD1
J: TRBJ2-7
size: many
V: TRBV12-3/TRBV12-4

DNA: TGTGCCAGCAGCCTTGTACAGGGGGCAGATACGCAGTATTTT
CDR3: CASSLVQGADTQYF
D: TRBD1
J: TRBJ2-3
size: many
V: TRBV7-3

DNA: TGCAGCGTTGCAGGATCGAACACTGAAGCTTTCTTT
CDR3: CSVAGSNTEAFF
D: NA
J: TRBJ1-1
size: many
V: TRBV29-1

DNA: TGTGCCAGCAGCTTAGGGGGGACAGGGGCGAACACTGAAGCTTTCTTT
CDR3: CASSLGGTGANTEAFF
D: TRBD1
J: TRBJ1-1
size: few
V: TRBV7-2

DNA: TGCAGTGCTAGTCCAGCGGGGGTGACCGGGGAGCTGTTTTTT
CDR3: CSASPAGVTGELFF
D: TRBD2
J: TRBJ2-2
size: many
V: TRBV20-1

DNA: TGCAGCGTTGCGTTTCTTCAGGGGACCGGGGAGCTGTTTTTT
CDR3: CSVAFLQGTGELFF
D: NA
J: TRBJ2-2
size: many
V: TRBV29-1

DNA: TGTGCCAGCAGCCCCGGGGAGATCTCCTACGAGCAGTACTTC
CDR3: CASSPGEISYEQYF
D: NA
J: TRBJ2-7
size: few
V: TRBV7-3

DNA: TGTGCTAGTGTAAGCGGGAGCTCCTACAATGAGCAGTTCTTC
CDR3: CASVSGSSYNEQFF
D: TRBD2
J: TRBJ2-1
size: many
V: TRBV12-5

DNA: TGCGCCAGCAGCTTGAGCGGACTAGCGTTCTCCTACGAGCAGTACTTC
CDR3: CASSLSGLAFSYEQYF
D: TRBD2
J: TRBJ2-7
size: many
V: TRBV5-1